This T cell receptor beta chain stems from a study of spatial heterogeneity in lung cancer. V lost 2 bases and J lost 0, with 2 bases in between. Germline V CDR1 and CDR2: MNHEY, SVGAGI. This CDR3 has 13 amino acids. In its sample, this clonotype was seen many times. TCRdb used MiXCR to reprocess the 5' RACE reads, holding one entry per CDR3 protein. The data show tens of thousands of distinct CDR3 sequences, 3% to 3.5% seen once. Time point given: sample taken at primary tumor resection. This chain links TRBV6-5 with TRBJ1-5; no firm D call. The receptor comes from a male donor with early-stage non-small cell lung cancer. The specimen was normal lung tissue next to the tumor, collected at surgery. The CDR3 coding sequence is TGTGCCAGCAGTTACAATAGCAATCAGCCCCAGCATTTT. Amino acid sequence: CASSYNSNQPQHF.